Listed here is a single T cell receptor beta chain. The sample belongs to a study of blood T cell repertoires in COVID-19. Study summary: Whether acute or convalescent, the COVID-19 samples came from the United States, Italy and Spain. From T cells, B-cell-depleted T cells, or PBMCs came the material, which was cDNA or gDNA.

CDR1 and CDR2 from the germline V gene are SGHRS and YFSETQ. V gave up 4 bases and J gave up 4 bases; unmatched junction bases: 10. The CDR3 has 15 residues. Authors' processing steps: Estimation of nucleated cell counts relied on the amplification of reference gene primers. TCRdb's table, derived via immunoSEQ multiplex PCR, lists solely in-frame clones and lacks some. The V and J calls and clone size were taken over from that table, and D and trimming were inferred from the DNA. This table has about 180,000 clones, 86% appearing once. The rearrangement uses TRBV5-1 and TRBJ1-1; the match to TRBD1 covers 7 bases. Sequencing was performed on peripheral blood. This TCR came from a woman under 40 with active or convalescent COVID-19. As DNA, the CDR3 is TGCGCCAGCAGCCTGGCCGACAGGGACTTCACTGAAGCTTTCTTT. This codes for CASSLADRDFTEAFF.